These 2 T cell receptor beta chains were sequenced from one sample in a study of shared clonotypes between healthy human individuals. Repertoires were generated with immunoSEQ multiplex PCR, while TCRdb's copy carries only in-frame clones and drops some. The sample comprises 980,000 or so clones, over 60% of which are singletons, and about 1.5% rests with the top ten. The material sequenced was memory CD4+ T cells sorted from blood. As for subset: CD45RA-negative fraction. These receptors all stem from a young man in good health.

V usage is TRBV30 and J usage is TRBJ2-1; D might be TRBD1 (6 bases). V was pared by 3 bases and J by 12 bases, with 15 bases between. CDR1 is GTSNPN and CDR2 is SVGIG in the germline V gene (reference sequence). The CDR3 totals 12 residues. CDR3 nucleotides: TGTGCCTGGAGACGACCACAGGGTGGGCAGTTCTTC. Its translation: CAWRRPQGGQFF.

The chain employs TRBV5-3 and TRBJ1-5; TRBD1 aligns across 7 bases. TRBV5-3 is identified as an open reading frame with a role that is uncertain. The CDR3 length is 15 residues. The ends lost 1 base at V and 6 bases at J; junction bases unmatched: 7. The CDR3 nucleotides are TGTGCCAGAAGCTTGCGTCAGGGGGTTTTTCAGCCCCAGCATTTT. Translation: CARSLRQGVFQPQHF.